Listed below are T cell receptor beta chains from one sample, sequenced in a study of human T cells and chemical hapten exposure. TCRdb fed the RACE reads into MiXCR, producing one record per CDR3 protein. The repertoire holds 74,000 or so distinct CDR3 sequences, with around 11% as singletons. The sample in question was whole blood, obtained in connection with sensitization to the hapten diphenylcyclopropenone (DPC). The source of these receptors is a woman aged 60 to 75 with alopecia areata. Some clones in this sample may be carry-over from other donors' samples. CDR3s include the opening cysteine and the closing phenylalanine or tryptophan. A D gene is named only where the DNA matches it firmly. For some rows the clone size is stated as once, few or many, or as a class when expanded; others skip it.

many	TRBD2	TRBJ2-3	TRBV29-1	CSVDVWEGPVADTQYF	TGCAGCGTTGATGTTTGGGAGGGGCCGGTGGCAGATACGCAGTATTTT
few	TRBD2	TRBJ2-7	TRBV29-1	CSVYERTGTRSYEQYF	TGCAGCGTATACGAAAGAACCGGGACTAGGTCCTACGAGCAGTACTTC
-	-	TRBJ2-1	TRBV18	CASSPGAYNEQFF	TGTGCCAGCTCACCAGGGGCTTACAATGAGCAGTTCTTC
-	-	TRBJ1-2	TRBV7-2	CASSLSEGTLYGYTF	TGTGCCAGCAGCCTAAGCGAGGGGACCCTTTATGGCTACACCTTC
many	-	TRBJ2-3	TRBV7-3	CASSPSGTDTQYF	TGTGCCAGCAGCCCCAGCGGGACAGATACGCAGTATTTT
few	TRBD2	TRBJ2-1	TRBV2	CASRLTSGWFF	TGTGCCAGCAGACTGACTAGCGGGTGGTTCTTC
few	-	TRBJ1-6	TRBV27	CASRARTATYNSPLHF	TGTGCCAGCAGGGCAAGGACGGCGACCTATAATTCACCCCTCCACTTT
many	TRBD1	TRBJ2-6	TRBV12-3/TRBV12-4	CASSFTGTGGYGANVLTF	TGTGCCAGCAGTTTTACCGGGACAGGGGGATATGGGGCCAACGTCCTGACTTTC
many	-	TRBJ2-1	TRBV9	CASSEGYRWIEQFF	TGTGCCAGCAGCGAAGGTTACAGATGGATTGAGCAGTTCTTC
-	-	TRBJ2-2	TRBV7-8	CASSPERFVPGELFF	TGTGCCAGCAGCCCCGAGCGGTTCGTCCCCGGGGAGCTGTTTTTT
few	-	TRBJ1-1	TRBV12-3/TRBV12-4	CASPGFPSRGRTEAFF	TGTGCCAGCCCCGGCTTCCCCAGCAGGGGTCGCACTGAAGCTTTCTTT
many	TRBD1	TRBJ2-5	TRBV29-1	CSAGGQGGETQYF	TGCAGCGCAGGCGGACAGGGCGGAGAGACCCAGTACTTC
many	TRBD1	TRBJ2-1	TRBV7-2	CASSRYRDRGWQFF	TGTGCCAGCAGCCGATACCGGGACAGGGGTTGGCAGTTCTTC
-	-	TRBJ1-1	TRBV7-2	CASSLGTGVQTEAFF	TGTGCCAGCAGCTTAGGGACGGGCGTACAGACTGAAGCTTTCTTT
-	-	TRBJ1-2	TRBV6-1	CASSENYRADGYTF	TGTGCCAGCAGTGAAAATTACAGGGCGGATGGCTACACCTTC
many	TRBD2	TRBJ2-1	TRBV29-1	CSVVLAGDEQFF	TGCAGCGTTGTACTAGCGGGGGATGAGCAGTTCTTC
-	TRBD1	TRBJ1-1	TRBV7-6	CASSSDDRDGAFF	TGTGCCAGCAGCTCCGATGACAGGGACGGAGCTTTCTTT
few	-	TRBJ2-1	TRBV5-1	CASSSPTDYNEQFF	TGCGCCAGCAGCTCGCCTACCGATTACAATGAGCAGTTCTTC
-	-	TRBJ1-1	TRBV7-9	CASSQWRGDTEAFF	TGTGCCAGCAGCCAGTGGAGGGGTGACACTGAAGCTTTCTTT
few	TRBD1	TRBJ2-2	TRBV7-6	CASSSGQGAGKLFF	TGTGCCAGCAGCTCCGGACAGGGGGCGGGGAAGCTGTTTTTT
few	TRBD1	TRBJ2-7	TRBV10-3	CAISPDRGLAYEQYF	TGTGCCATCAGTCCGGACAGGGGGCTTGCGTACGAGCAGTACTTC
many	-	TRBJ1-1	TRBV30	CAWSSDSLRNTEAFF	TGTGCCTGGAGTTCTGACAGTTTAAGGAACACTGAAGCTTTCTTT
-	-	TRBJ1-1	TRBV29-1	CSGRPLDTEAFF	TGCAGCGGTCGTCCATTGGACACTGAAGCTTTCTTT
few	TRBD1	TRBJ1-4	TRBV9	CASSAGTGLNEKLFF	TGTGCCAGCAGCGCGGGGACAGGACTAAATGAAAAACTGTTTTTT
once	TRBD1	TRBJ2-3	TRBV10-2	CASGSQGAVGTDTQYF	TGCGCCAGCGGCTCGCAGGGGGCCGTGGGCACAGATACGCAGTATTTT
-	-	TRBJ2-7	TRBV3-1	CASRQSLTSSYEQYF	TGTGCCAGCCGTCAAAGTCTAACTTCCTCCTACGAGCAGTACTTC
-	-	TRBJ1-2	TRBV7-2	CASSPLGGVDYGYTF	TGTGCCAGCAGCCCACTGGGGGGCGTGGACTATGGCTACACCTTC
many	TRBD2	TRBJ2-3	TRBV7-9	CASSRVGLAGRRDTQYF	TGTGCCAGCAGCAGAGTAGGACTAGCGGGGAGACGAGATACGCAGTATTTT
many	TRBD2	TRBJ2-3	TRBV13	CASSLELAGFTDTQYF	TGTGCCAGCAGCTTAGAGCTAGCGGGGTTCACAGATACGCAGTATTTT
-	-	TRBJ1-4	TRBV27	CASRKNEKLFF	TGTGCCAGCAGAAAAAATGAAAAACTGTTTTTT
few	TRBD2	TRBJ2-3	TRBV4-1	CASSQLAGSTDTQYF	TGCGCCAGCAGCCAACTAGCGGGAAGTACAGATACGCAGTATTTT
many	-	TRBJ2-3	TRBV2	CATRDSFDTQYF	TGTGCCACGCGAGACAGTTTTGATACGCAGTATTTT